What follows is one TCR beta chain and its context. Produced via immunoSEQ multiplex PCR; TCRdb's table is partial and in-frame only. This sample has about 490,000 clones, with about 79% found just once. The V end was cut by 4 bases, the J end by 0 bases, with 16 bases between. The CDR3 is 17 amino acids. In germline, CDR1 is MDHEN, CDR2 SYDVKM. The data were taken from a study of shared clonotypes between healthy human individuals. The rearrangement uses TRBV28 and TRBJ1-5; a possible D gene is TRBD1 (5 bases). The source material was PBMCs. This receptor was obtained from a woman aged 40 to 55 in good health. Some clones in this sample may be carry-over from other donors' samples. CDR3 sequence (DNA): TGTGCCAGCAGTTCCTTGAGGGGCCGTCATAGCAATCAGCCCCAGCATTTT. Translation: CASSSLRGRHSNQPQHF. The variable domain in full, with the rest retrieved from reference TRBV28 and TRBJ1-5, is DVKVTQSSRYLVKRTGEKVFLECVQDMDHENMFWYRQDPGLGLRLIYFSYDVKMKEKGDIPEGYSVSREKKERFSLILESASTNQTSMYLCASSSLRGRHSNQPQHFGDGTRLSIL.